A selection of T cell receptor beta chains follows, all from one sample in a study of Ad26.COV2.S vaccination and SARS-CoV-2 variants. TCRdb keeps only in-frame clones here, not all; method: immunoSEQ multiplex PCR. Of 200,000 to 250,000 clones in the sample, 88% were seen once. Sequencing was performed on peripheral blood, taken in a trial of Ad26.COV2.S vaccine versus placebo. The receptors here all came from a person aged 18 to 65 who received the Ad26.COV2.S COVID-19 vaccine or a placebo. The CDR3 runs from the conserved cysteine through the conserved F or W.

>TRBJ1-6|TRBV19
CASSITQEGPSPLHF
>TRBJ1-2|TRBV6-6
CASSYGVLVSDGYTF
>TRBJ2-7|TRBV6-5
CASSDRAPRPYEQYF
>TRBJ1-2|TRBV4-2
CASSQDPGVNYGYTF
>TRBJ1-1|TRBV7-9
CASSPTGGGRTEAFF
>TRBJ1-5|TRBV29-1
CSVNSQGPNQPQHF
>TRBJ2-5|TRBV7-2
CASSFGGGSLETQYF
>TRBJ1-6|TRBV2
CASRERGLLMNSPLHF
>TRBJ2-7|TRBV19
CASNTGTGAHYEQYF
>TRBJ2-7|TRBV6-5
CASSRAGFNEQYF
>TRBJ1-1|TRBV5-1
CASSLDTNTEAFF
>TRBJ2-7|TRBV28
CASSVSGAPHEQYF
>TRBJ2-2|TRBV25-1
CASMGLGGTGELFF
>TRBJ2-7|TRBV7-2
CASSLGGLAGNVNEQYF
>TRBJ2-7|TRBV5-1
CASSEADEQYF
>TRBJ2-2|TRBV10-2
CASKGLADTGELFF
>TRBJ1-1|TRBV30
CAWIPMRWGARDTEAFF
>TRBJ2-1|TRBV27
CASSLKGNNEQFF
>TRBJ2-6|TRBV18
CASSDQQVSGANVLTF
>TRBJ2-5|TRBV9
CASSESGTQETQYF
>TRBJ1-1|TRBV10-2
CASKQQGSGEAFF
>TRBJ2-7|TRBV9
CASSVEDRSYEQYF
>TRBJ1-1|TRBV5-6
CASSLARDAEAFF
>TRBJ2-1|TRBV28
CASSNGIIETGSNEQFF
>TRBJ2-1|TRBV5-5
CASRPGLAGIPYNEQFF
>TRBJ2-1|TRBV28
CASAGSIWNYNEQFF
>TRBJ2-1|TRBV19
CASSTPSGRRYEQFF
>TRBJ1-5|TRBV19
CASSIDHNQPQHF
>TRBJ2-1|TRBV19
CASSMGGGFDEQFF
>TRBJ2-3|TRBV7-3
CASSLDDTDTQYF
>TRBJ2-5|TRBV19
CASSIVGQGQTQYF
>TRBJ2-1|TRBV5-4
CASSLVGGARNEQFF
>TRBJ1-4|TRBV25-1
CASGLPRTAGDEKLFF
>TRBJ2-1|TRBV7-9
CASSLDAVFTSYNEQFF
>TRBJ1-2|TRBV3-1/TRBV3-2
CASSQEFGYTF
>TRBJ1-2|TRBV30
CAWSRRAKGYGYTF
>TRBJ1-5|TRBV28
CASWIRGGAVQPQHF
>TRBJ2-5|TRBV19
CASSIGKSGGAAMETQYF
>TRBJ2-3|TRBV5-1
CASSLGGQGMDTQYF
>TRBJ2-7|TRBV2
CASSPAGAIYEQYF
>TRBJ1-1|TRBV21-1
CASSKKRGPLNTEAFF
>TRBJ1-6|TRBV28
CASKQYNSPLHF
>TRBJ1-5|TRBV10-3
CATSGTGDNQPQHF
>TRBJ2-2|TRBV6-4
CASSTGNTGELFF
>TRBJ1-5|TRBV5-4
CASSLEPMGPQHF
>TRBJ2-1|TRBV28
CASSSWTGSYNEQFF
>TRBJ1-2|TRBV29-1
CSVEDSAAMGYTF
>TRBJ2-7|TRBV7-2
CASSSAGTVYEQYF
>TRBJ2-7|TRBV28
CASGPLGYEQYF